These 14 T cell receptor beta chains came from one sample sequenced in a study of blood T cell repertoires in COVID-19. Produced via immunoSEQ multiplex PCR; TCRdb's table is partial and in-frame only. The repertoire includes approximately 120,000 clones, roughly 79% of them detected once, and roughly 20% sits in the top ten. Sequenced sample: peripheral blood. The receptor set was obtained from an elderly man with acute or convalescent COVID-19.

The chain has TRBV2 and TRBJ1-1, with 7 bases that match TRBD1. Germline V gives CDR1 SNHLY, CDR2 FYNNEI. Trimming took 6 bases from V and 4 from J; bases not matched to a gene: 2. This CDR3 region has 12 residues. CDR3 DNA: TGTGCCAGCAGACAGGGGCGCACTGAAGCTTTCTTT. Amino acid sequence: CASRQGRTEAFF.

The rearrangement links TRBV2 to TRBJ2-7, with D perhaps TRBD2 (6 bases). Germline lookup yields CDR1 SNHLY and CDR2 FYNNEI. Between the trimmed V and J ends, which lost 4 bases and 2 bases, there was a span of 9 bases. The CDR3 loop spans 13 amino acids. The CDR3 loop is CASSGSGAYEQYF. The CDR3 DNA sequence: TGTGCCAGCAGTGGGTCGGGGGCCTACGAGCAGTACTTC.

The chain couples TRBV5-4 to TRBJ2-5, with 7 nucleotides matching TRBD2. The CDR3 length is 15 residues. V trimming: 0 bases; J trimming: 2 bases; junction bases outside the gene matches: 4. Germline CDR1 SGHNT, CDR2 YYREEE (reference sequence). The CDR3 loop reads CASSLEGTTQETQYF. For the CDR3, the DNA is TGTGCCAGCAGCTTGGAAGGGACTACGCAAGAGACCCAGTACTTC.

A few counts support this clone. The rearrangement joins TRBV28 to TRBJ1-5; D is perhaps TRBD1 (6 bases). This CDR3 comprises 13 residues. V was clipped by 9 bases and J by 4 bases, with 13 bases between them. Germline CDR1 reads MDHEN; CDR2 reads SYDVKM. CDR3 region: CASQGQQNQPQHF. The CDR3 DNA follows: TGTGCCAGTCAGGGACAACAAAATCAGCCCCAGCATTTT.

This clone was counted only a few times. The V call is TRBV6-2 or TRBV6-3, the J call TRBJ2-7; 13 nucleotides match TRBD2. The V segment lost 1 base and the J segment 2 bases; nucleotides outside the gene matches: 17. This CDR3 spans 21 amino acids. Germline CDR1 is MNHEY and CDR2 is SVGEGT. Written as DNA, the CDR3 is TGTGCCAGCAGTTACTGGCCCGAAGGACTAGCGGGGGAGCTACACGCCTACGAGCAGTACTTC. This gives the protein CASSYWPEGLAGELHAYEQYF.

The chain links TRBV7-3 to TRBJ1-3, with TRBD1 matching over 7 bases. V lost 8 bases, J lost 0 bases, and 7 bases stayed unmatched. The CDR3 contains 15 residues. CDR1 SGHTA and CDR2 FQGTGA come from the germline V gene. DNA of the CDR3: TGTGCCAGCGCCCCAGGGGGGAGCTCTGGAAACACCATATATTTT. This translates into CASAPGGSSGNTIYF.

The gene calls are TRBV9 and TRBJ2-3; 12 bases align to TRBD2. Germline values: CDR1 SGDLS, CDR2 YYNGEE. The V gene end was trimmed by 0 bases and the J gene end by 6 bases; junction bases not matched to a gene: 2. The CDR3 runs to 15 residues. The CDR3 nucleotides read TGTGCCAGCAGCGTAGGACTAGCGGGGGCGGATACGCAGTATTTT. Translating gives CASSVGLAGADTQYF.

This chain connects TRBV4-3 to TRBJ2-2, with TRBD1 identical over 8 bases. Trimming at V came to 6 bases and at J to 2 bases, leaving 8 bases not matched to a gene. This CDR3 spans 16 amino acids. Germline loops: CDR1 LGHNA, CDR2 YSLEER. The CDR3 region is CASSDFGQGNTGELFF. The CDR3 DNA reads TGCGCCAGCAGTGACTTTGGACAGGGTAACACCGGGGAGCTGTTTTTT.

This chain links TRBV19 with TRBJ1-6; TRBD1 matches 7 bases. The CDR3 extends over 14 amino acids. CDR1 is LNHDA and CDR2 is SQIVND in the germline V gene (reference sequence). Trimming took 3 bases from V and 9 from J; bases not matched to a gene: 5. The CDR3 DNA follows: TGTGCCAGTAGTATCGGTGACAGGGTTTCACCCCTCCACTTT. Residues: CASSIGDRVSPLHF. Looking up the rest from reference TRBV19 and TRBJ1-6 gives the full variable domain: DGGITQSPKYLFRKEGQNVTLSCEQNLNHDAMYWYRQDPGQGLRLIYYSQIVNDFQKGDIAEGYSVSREKKESFPLTVTSAQKNPTAFYLCASSIGDRVSPLHFGNGTRLTVT.

The chain is built from TRBV10-3 and TRBJ1-3; D perhaps matches TRBD1 (6 bases). CDR3 size: 16 residues. The V end lost 2 bases, the J end lost 3 bases, and 14 bases lay between the germline ends. Germline loops: CDR1 ENHRY, CDR2 SYGVKD. CDR3 in DNA: TGTGCCATCAGTGAGATGGGGGCTGAAAATGGAAACACCATATATTTT. It codes for CAISEMGAENGNTIYF.

The gene calls are TRBV18 and TRBJ1-1, with 11 bases identical to TRBD1. V was clipped by 3 bases and J by 4 bases; unmatched bases: 4. Germline CDR1 KGHSH, CDR2 LQKENI. The CDR3 spans 15 residues. This chain's CDR3 is CASSPDRGLGTEAFF. The CDR3 bases are TGTGCCAGCTCACCGGACAGGGGGCTGGGCACTGAAGCTTTCTTT.

This clone has just one count. The chain has TRBV2 and TRBJ2-1; D is uncertain. Per germline, CDR1 SNHLY and CDR2 FYNNEI. Trimming removed 5 bases at V and 2 bases at J, with 13 bases between. The CDR3 contains 15 residues. Here the CDR3 reads CASSSATTPYNEQFF. The CDR3 DNA reads as TGTGCCAGCAGTTCCGCTACCACGCCCTACAATGAGCAGTTCTTC.

The CDR3 bases are TGCGCCAGCAGCTTAGAGGGACAGTCTAATGAAAAACTGTTTTTT. Translating it yields CASSLEGQSNEKLFF. The chain recombines TRBV5-1 with TRBJ1-4, with 7 bases fitting TRBD1. J gave up 3 bases and V 2 bases, and 4 bases lay outside the gene matches. Germline-derived CDR1 and CDR2 are SGHRS and YFSETQ. This CDR3 contains 15 residues.

About this clone: The sample holds other DNA sequences that translate to the same CDR3. CDR3: CASSLAASTDTQYF. The DNA for the CDR3 is TGTGCCAGCAGCCTAGCGGCTAGCACAGATACGCAGTATTTT. The chain uses TRBV2 and TRBJ2-3; 7 positions match TRBD2. Per germline, CDR1 SNHLY and CDR2 FYNNEI. The junction had 3 bases not matched to a gene; V was cut back by 6 bases and J by 0 bases. The CDR3 runs to 14 residues.